The text below deals with one TCR beta chain. In the authors' workflow: The assay estimated nucleated cells by amplifying reference gene primers. Assay used: immunoSEQ multiplex PCR; TCRdb lists only in-frame clones, some missing. The V and J calls and clone size come from that table; D and trimming were worked out from the DNA. The sample lists about 51,000 clones, about 88% occurring once. The data were obtained in a study of blood T cell repertoires in COVID-19. In the study overall: Samples came from the United States, Italy and Spain, spanning acute and convalescent COVID-19. The cDNA or gDNA used as material had been derived from T cells, B-cell-depleted T cells, or PBMCs.

The V gene end was trimmed by 0 bases and the J gene end by 6 bases; junction bases not matched to a gene: 4. The CDR3 is 16 amino acids. Germline V gene data show CDR1 as LGHNA and CDR2 as YNFKEQ. The sample comprised peripheral blood. The clonotype originates from a man in his sixties with acute or convalescent COVID-19. This chain joins TRBV4-2 and TRBJ2-2, with TRBD2 matching over 10 bases. CDR3 sequence reads: CASSQDRSGGAGELFF. CDR3 coding DNA: TGTGCCAGCAGCCAAGATCGGAGCGGGGGGGCCGGGGAGCTGTTTTTT.